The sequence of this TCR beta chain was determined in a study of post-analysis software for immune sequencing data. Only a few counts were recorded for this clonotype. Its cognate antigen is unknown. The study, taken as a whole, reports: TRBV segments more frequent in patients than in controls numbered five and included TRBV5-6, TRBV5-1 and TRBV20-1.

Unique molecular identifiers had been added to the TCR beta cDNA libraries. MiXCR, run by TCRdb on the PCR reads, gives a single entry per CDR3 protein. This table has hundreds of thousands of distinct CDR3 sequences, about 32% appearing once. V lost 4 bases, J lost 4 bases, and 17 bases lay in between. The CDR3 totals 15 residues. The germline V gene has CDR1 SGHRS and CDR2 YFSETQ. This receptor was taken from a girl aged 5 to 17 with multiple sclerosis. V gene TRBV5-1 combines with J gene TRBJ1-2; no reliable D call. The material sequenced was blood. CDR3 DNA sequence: TGCGCCAGCAGCCTGGCCGACGGACGAGGCTATGGCTACACCTTC. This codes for CASSLADGRGYGYTF.